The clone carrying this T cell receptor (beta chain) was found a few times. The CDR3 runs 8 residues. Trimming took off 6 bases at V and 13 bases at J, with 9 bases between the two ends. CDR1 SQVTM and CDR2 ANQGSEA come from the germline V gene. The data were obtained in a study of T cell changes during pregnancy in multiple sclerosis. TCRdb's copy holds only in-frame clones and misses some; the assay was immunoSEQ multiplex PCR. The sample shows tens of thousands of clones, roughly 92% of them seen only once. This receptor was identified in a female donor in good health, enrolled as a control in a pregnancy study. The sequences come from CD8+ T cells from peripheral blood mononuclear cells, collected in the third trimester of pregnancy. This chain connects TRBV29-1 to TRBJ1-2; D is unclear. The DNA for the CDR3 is TGCAGCGTCCCCCCGGGCACCTTC. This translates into CSVPPGTF.